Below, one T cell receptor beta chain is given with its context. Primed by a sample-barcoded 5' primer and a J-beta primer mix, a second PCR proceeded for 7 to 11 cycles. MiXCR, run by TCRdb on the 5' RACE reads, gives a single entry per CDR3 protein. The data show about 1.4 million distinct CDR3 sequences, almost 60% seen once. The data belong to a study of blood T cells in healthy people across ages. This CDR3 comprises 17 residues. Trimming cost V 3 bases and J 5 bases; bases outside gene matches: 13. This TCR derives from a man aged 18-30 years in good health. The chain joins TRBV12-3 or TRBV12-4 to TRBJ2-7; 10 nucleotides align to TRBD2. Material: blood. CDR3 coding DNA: TGTGCCAGCAGTTTTGGTTTCCAACTAGCGGGGACCGACGAGCAGTACTTC. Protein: CASSFGFQLAGTDEQYF.